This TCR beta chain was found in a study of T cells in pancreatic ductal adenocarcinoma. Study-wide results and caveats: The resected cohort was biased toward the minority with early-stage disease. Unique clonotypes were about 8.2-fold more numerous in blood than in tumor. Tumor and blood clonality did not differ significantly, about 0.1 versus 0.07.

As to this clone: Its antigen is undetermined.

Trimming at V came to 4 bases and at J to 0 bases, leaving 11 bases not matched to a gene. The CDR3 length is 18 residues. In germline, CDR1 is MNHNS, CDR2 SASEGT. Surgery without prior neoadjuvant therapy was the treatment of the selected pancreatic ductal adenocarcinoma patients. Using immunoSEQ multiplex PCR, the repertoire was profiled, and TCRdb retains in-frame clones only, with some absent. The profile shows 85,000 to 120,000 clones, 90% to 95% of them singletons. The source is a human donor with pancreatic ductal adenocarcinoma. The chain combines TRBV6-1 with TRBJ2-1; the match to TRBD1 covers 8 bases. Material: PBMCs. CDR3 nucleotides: TGTGCCAGCAGTGGCGGGACAGGTCTCCATAGCTCCTACAATGAGCAGTTCTTC. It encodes CASSGGTGLHSSYNEQFF.